The 22 T cell receptor beta chains below all came from one sample that was sequenced in a study of T cell changes during pregnancy in multiple sclerosis. Clones were read by immunoSEQ multiplex PCR, and TCRdb kept only the in-frame ones, dropping some. This sample has approximately 69,000 clones, with around 94% found just once. The material sequenced was peripheral blood, taken in the third trimester of pregnancy. These receptors were obtained from a female donor with multiple sclerosis, enrolled in a pregnancy study.

The chain uses TRBV6-1 and TRBJ2-1; no clear D. Germline V CDR1 and CDR2: MNHNS, SASEGT. V was clipped by 0 bases and J by 8 bases, with 11 bases between them. This CDR3 comprises 14 residues. CDR3 in DNA: TGTGCCAGCAGTGAAGCGCGTCAGGTAGATGAGCAGTTCTTC. This encodes CASSEARQVDEQFF.

The chain joins TRBV5-4 to TRBJ1-2; 7 bases match TRBD1. CDR1 is SGHNT, CDR2 YYREEE, per germline (reference sequence). Unmatched junction bases numbered 13, after V lost 0 bases and J lost 2 bases. The CDR3 runs to 18 residues. The CDR3 sequence is CASSLGAGGPQANYGYTF. CDR3 nucleotide sequence: TGTGCCAGCAGCTTGGGAGCAGGGGGGCCGCAGGCCAACTATGGCTACACCTTC.

The chain joins TRBV7-6 to TRBJ2-1, with D perhaps matching TRBD2 (5 bases). Trimming cost V 3 bases and J 8 bases, with 11 bases left between them. In germline, CDR1 is SGHVS, CDR2 FNYEAQ. CDR3 length: 13 residues. The CDR3: CASSFAGGDEQFF. The CDR3 DNA sequence: TGTGCCAGCAGCTTTGCGGGTGGGGATGAGCAGTTCTTC. The variable domain in full, with the rest retrieved from reference TRBV7-6 and TRBJ2-1, is GAGVSQSPRYKVTKRGQDVALRCDPISGHVSLYWYRQALGQGPEFLTYFNYEAQQDKSGLPNDRFSAERPEGSISTLTIQRTEQRDSAMYRCASSFAGGDEQFFGPGTRLTVL.

Details on this clone: Additional DNA sequences in this sample encode the identical CDR3. The chain uses TRBV29-1 and TRBJ2-5, with TRBD2 matching 8 bases. The V and J ends lost 6 bases and 5 bases, in that order; junction bases with no gene match: 5. CDR1 is SQVTM and CDR2 is ANQGSEA in the germline V gene. The CDR3 loop spans 12 amino acids. As DNA, the CDR3 is TGCAGCGTGGGACTAGAGGGGGAGACCCAGTACTTC. This codes for CSVGLEGETQYF.

CDR3 coding DNA: TGTGCCAGCAGTGAAGAAGCAGGGGGCTACAATGAGCAGTTCTTC. Translation gives CASSEEAGGYNEQFF. The genes are TRBV6-1 and TRBJ2-1, with 7 nucleotides matching TRBD1. Per germline, CDR1 MNHNS and CDR2 SASEGT. The junction had 3 bases not matched to a gene; V was cut back by 1 base and J by 3 bases. CDR3 length equals 15 residues.

The CDR3 coding sequence is TGTGCCACGTTGGGACAGGGACCCTACGAGCAGTACTTC. The encoded protein is CATLGQGPYEQYF. V is TRBV19 and J is TRBJ2-7, with TRBD1 identical over 9 bases. There are 13 residues in the CDR3. The germline V gene encodes CDR1 LNHDA and CDR2 SQIVND (reference sequence). Trimming removed 10 bases from V and 2 bases from J; junction bases left unmatched: 6.

V and J are TRBV11-2 and TRBJ2-3; the D gene is possibly TRBD1 (5 bases). Per germline, CDR1 SGHAT and CDR2 FQNNGV. The CDR3 loop spans 15 amino acids. Trimming took 3 bases from V and 4 from J, leaving 14 bases between them. CDR3 in DNA: TGTGCCAGCAGCTTTTTGAATCAGGGCTCAGATACGCAGTATTTT. It translates to CASSFLNQGSDTQYF.

V usage is TRBV11-1 and J usage is TRBJ2-1; a weak D match, TRBD2 (6 bases). The CDR3 sequence is 17 residues long. V shed 5 bases and J shed 8 bases, with 25 bases lying between them. CDR1 SGHAT and CDR2 FQDESV come from the germline V gene (reference sequence). Here the CDR3 DNA reads TGTGCCAGCAGCCATCCTCGACTAGTGTTCCAGAGGGATGAGCAGTTCTTC. Its translation is CASSHPRLVFQRDEQFF.

This clone was seen once. In nucleotides, the CDR3 is TGTGCCAGCAGCTTAGCAGGGGCCGGGGCCAACGTCCTGACTTTC. Encoded protein: CASSLAGAGANVLTF. The chain is built from TRBV7-3 and TRBJ2-6, with a possible D match to TRBD1 (6 bases). CDR1 and CDR2 from the germline V gene are SGHTA and FQGTGA. V lost 2 bases and J lost 4, with 9 bases in between. The CDR3 extends over 15 amino acids.

The genes are TRBV15 and TRBJ1-5; TRBD1 is a possible D gene (5 bases). CDR1 is LNHNV and CDR2 is YYDKDF in the germline V gene (reference sequence). Trimming cost V 0 bases and J 3 bases, with 9 bases left between them. The CDR3 loop spans 15 amino acids. This chain's CDR3 is CATSRDRGLNQPQHF. The CDR3 nucleotides read TGTGCCACCAGCAGAGATCGGGGACTCAATCAGCCCCAGCATTTT.

V is TRBV7-2 and J is TRBJ1-3; a weak D match, TRBD1 (5 bases). This CDR3 is 13 amino acids long. V was clipped by 5 bases and J by 2 bases, with 7 bases between them. Germline V gives CDR1 SGHTA, CDR2 FQGNSA. CDR3 DNA: TGTGCCAGCAGCCGACAGCCTGGAAACACCATATATTTT. It encodes CASSRQPGNTIYF.

The chain employs TRBV18 and TRBJ2-1; 10 positions agree with TRBD1. V was clipped by 3 bases and J by 9 bases; unmatched bases: 5. Germline assignment: CDR1 KGHSH and CDR2 LQKENI. This CDR3 is 14 amino acids long. The CDR3 protein is CASSPRQGAGEQFF. DNA of the CDR3: TGTGCCAGCTCACCCCGACAGGGGGCCGGTGAGCAGTTCTTC.

This rearrangement joins TRBV7-8 to TRBJ1-5, with 8 bases aligning to TRBD1. The ends lost 5 bases at V and 4 bases at J; junction bases unmatched: 7. Germline V gene sequence: CDR1 SGHVS, CDR2 FQNEAQ. CDR3 size: 15 residues. The CDR3 loop reads CASSPSTGENQPQHF. The CDR3 nucleotides read TGTGCCAGCAGCCCTTCGACAGGGGAGAATCAGCCCCAGCATTTT. Full variable domain (rest looked up from reference TRBV7-8 and TRBJ1-5): GAGVSQSPRYKVAKRGQDVALRCDPISGHVSLFWYQQALGQGPEFLTYFQNEAQLDKSGLPSDRFFAERPEGSVSTLKIQRTQQEDSAVYLCASSPSTGENQPQHFGDGTRLSIL.

This chain joins TRBV4-2 and TRBJ1-2; 9 bases line up with TRBD1. The CDR3 loop spans 16 amino acids. Trimming removed 2 bases from V and 3 bases from J; junction bases left unmatched: 7. Germline loops: CDR1 LGHNA, CDR2 YNFKEQ. This CDR3 is CASSQTGQGSYYGYTF. CDR3 bases: TGTGCCAGCAGCCAAACGGGACAGGGATCTTACTATGGCTACACCTTC.

V gene TRBV9 combines with J gene TRBJ1-2; D gene unclear. The V gene's germline CDR1 is SGDLS and CDR2 YYNGEE. Trimming left V 2 bases short and J 5 bases short, with 10 bases between. The CDR3 is 13 residues long. The CDR3 sequence is CASSVMTAYGYTF. The CDR3 coding sequence is TGTGCCAGCAGCGTGATGACTGCTTATGGCTACACCTTC. Together with reference TRBV9 and TRBJ1-2, the CDR3 gives the full variable domain: DSGVTQTPKHLITATGQRVTLRCSPRSGDLSVYWYQQSLDQGLQFLIQYYNGEERAKGNILERFSAQQFPDLHSELNLSSLELGDSALYFCASSVMTAYGYTFGSGTRLTVV.

The chain is built from TRBV2 and TRBJ2-3, with D possibly matching TRBD1 (5 bases). This CDR3 has 13 residues. Trimming stripped 3 bases from V and 6 bases from J, with 10 bases between. Germline CDR1 and CDR2: SNHLY and FYNNEI. CDR3 protein: CASSDGAGDTQYF. DNA for the CDR3: TGTGCCAGCAGTGATGGGGCAGGCGATACGCAGTATTTT.

This clone is a singleton in its sample. The CDR3 reads CASSQDFGGGTDTQYF. The CDR3 DNA reads TGCGCCAGCAGCCAAGATTTCGGCGGGGGGACAGATACGCAGTATTTT. J is TRBJ2-3 and V is TRBV4-3; TRBD2 matches 8 bases. Unmatched junction bases numbered 5, after V lost 0 bases and J lost 3 bases. The CDR3 covers 16 residues. The germline CDR1 and CDR2 sequences are LGHNA and YSLEER.

The chain links TRBV7-2 to TRBJ1-5, with 9 bases aligning to TRBD1. The CDR3 has 14 amino acids. Germline V gene data show CDR1 as SGHTA and CDR2 as FQGNSA. V was pared by 5 bases and J by 4 bases, with 3 bases of the junction left unmatched. In nucleotides, the CDR3 is TGTGCCAGCAGCCAAGGGACAGGGAATCAGCCCCAGCATTTT. Its protein product is CASSQGTGNQPQHF.

The rearrangement joins TRBV4-3 to TRBJ1-3, with D maybe TRBD1 (5 bases). Germline V CDR1 and CDR2: LGHNA, YSLEER. V lost 0 bases to trimming and J lost 4 bases, with 10 bases between them. This CDR3 region has 15 residues. CDR3 region: CASSQDMGPGNTIYF. CDR3 sequence (DNA): TGCGCCAGCAGCCAAGATATGGGGCCCGGAAACACCATATATTTT.

The chain carries TRBV25-1 and TRBJ1-6; possibly TRBD1 for D (5 bases). In germline, CDR1 is MGHDK, CDR2 SYGVNS. Trimming cost V 4 bases and J 12 bases, with 10 bases left between them. The CDR3 sequence is 12 residues long. The CDR3 nucleotides read TGTGCCAGCAGTGCGCGGGGGATACCCCTCCACTTT. Protein product: CASSARGIPLHF.

V and J are TRBV5-6 and TRBJ1-1, with a tentative D call TRBD1 (6 bases). In germline, CDR1 is SGHDT, CDR2 YYEEEE. CDR3 length equals 14 residues. Trimming removed 3 bases at V and 5 bases at J, with 14 bases between. For the CDR3, the DNA is TGTGCCAGCAGCTCCCAGGGGAGAGAGACTGAAGCTTTCTTT. Amino acid sequence: CASSSQGRETEAFF.

This clone was detected once. The CDR3 DNA follows: TGCAGCGTTGAAGGCGGCGACTATGGCTACACCTTC. Encoded protein: CSVEGGDYGYTF. The chain couples TRBV29-1 to TRBJ1-2; D call uncertain. Germline-derived CDR1 and CDR2 are SQVTM and ANQGSEA. Deletions cut 1 base from V and 3 bases from J, with 6 bases between. CDR3 size: 12 residues.